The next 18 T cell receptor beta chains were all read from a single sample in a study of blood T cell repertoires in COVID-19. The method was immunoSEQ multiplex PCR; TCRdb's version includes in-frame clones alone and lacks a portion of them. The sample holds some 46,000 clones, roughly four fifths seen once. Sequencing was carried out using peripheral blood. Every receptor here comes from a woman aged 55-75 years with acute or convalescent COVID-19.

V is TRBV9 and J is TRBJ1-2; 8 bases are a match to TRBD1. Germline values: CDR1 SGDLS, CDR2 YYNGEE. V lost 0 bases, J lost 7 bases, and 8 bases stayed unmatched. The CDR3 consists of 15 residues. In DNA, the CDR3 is TGTGCCAGCAGCGTAGAGGCAGGGGGCGTCGGTGGCTACACCTTC. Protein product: CASSVEAGGVGGYTF.

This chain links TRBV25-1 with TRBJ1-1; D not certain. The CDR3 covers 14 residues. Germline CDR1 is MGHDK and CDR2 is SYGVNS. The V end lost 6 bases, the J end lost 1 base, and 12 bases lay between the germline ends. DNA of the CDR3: TGTGCCAGCAGGTCCGGGTACGGGAACACTGAAGCTTTCTTT. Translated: CASRSGYGNTEAFF.

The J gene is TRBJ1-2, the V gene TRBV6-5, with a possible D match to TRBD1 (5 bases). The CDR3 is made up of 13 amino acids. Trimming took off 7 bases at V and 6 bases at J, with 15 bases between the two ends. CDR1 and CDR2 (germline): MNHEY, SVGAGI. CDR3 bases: TGTGCCAGCACCTCCCGGGGGTGGGATGGCTACACCTTC. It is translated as CASTSRGWDGYTF.

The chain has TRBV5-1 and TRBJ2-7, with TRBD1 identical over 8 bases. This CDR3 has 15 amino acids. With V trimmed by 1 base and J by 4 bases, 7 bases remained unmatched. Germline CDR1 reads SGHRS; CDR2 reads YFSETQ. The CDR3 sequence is CASSLTAGGGYEQYF. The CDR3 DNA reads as TGCGCCAGCAGCTTGACCGCAGGGGGCGGGTACGAGCAGTACTTC.

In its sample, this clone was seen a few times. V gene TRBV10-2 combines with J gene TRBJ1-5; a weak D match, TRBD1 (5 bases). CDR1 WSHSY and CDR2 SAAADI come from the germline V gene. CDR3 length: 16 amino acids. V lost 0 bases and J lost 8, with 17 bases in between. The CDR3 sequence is CASSESTGGGVEPQHF. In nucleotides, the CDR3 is TGCGCCAGCAGTGAGTCGACTGGGGGGGGAGTGGAGCCCCAGCATTTT.

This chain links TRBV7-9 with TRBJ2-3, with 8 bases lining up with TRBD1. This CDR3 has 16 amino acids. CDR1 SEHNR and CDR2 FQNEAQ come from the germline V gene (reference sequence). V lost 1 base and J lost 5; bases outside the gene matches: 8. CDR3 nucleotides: TGTGCCAGCAGCTTAGTATCAGGGGGCGCGAGAGATACGCAGTATTTT. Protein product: CASSLVSGGARDTQYF.

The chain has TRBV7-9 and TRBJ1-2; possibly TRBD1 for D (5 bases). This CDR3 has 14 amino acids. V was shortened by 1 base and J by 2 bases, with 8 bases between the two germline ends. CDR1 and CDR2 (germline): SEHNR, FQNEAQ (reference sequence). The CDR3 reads CASSLGQINYGYTF. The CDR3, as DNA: TGTGCCAGCAGCTTAGGACAGATCAACTATGGCTACACCTTC. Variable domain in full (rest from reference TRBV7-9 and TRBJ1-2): DTGVSQNPRHKITKRGQNVTFRCDPISEHNRLYWYRQTLGQGPEFLTYFQNEAQLEKSRLLSDRFSAERPKGSFSTLEIQRTEQGDSAMYLCASSLGQINYGYTFGSGTRLTVV.

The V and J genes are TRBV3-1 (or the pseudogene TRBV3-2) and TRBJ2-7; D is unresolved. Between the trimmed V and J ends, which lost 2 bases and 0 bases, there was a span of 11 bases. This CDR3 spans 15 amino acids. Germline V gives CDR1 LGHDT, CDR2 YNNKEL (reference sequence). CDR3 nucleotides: TGTGCCAGCAGCCAAATACAGATCAGCTCCTACGAGCAGTACTTC. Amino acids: CASSQIQISSYEQYF.

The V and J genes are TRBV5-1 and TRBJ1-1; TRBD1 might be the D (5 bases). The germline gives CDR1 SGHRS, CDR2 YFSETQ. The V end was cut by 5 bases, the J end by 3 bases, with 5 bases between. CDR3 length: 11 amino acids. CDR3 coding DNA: TGCGCCAGCAGACAGGACACTGAAGCTTTCTTT. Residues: CASRQDTEAFF.

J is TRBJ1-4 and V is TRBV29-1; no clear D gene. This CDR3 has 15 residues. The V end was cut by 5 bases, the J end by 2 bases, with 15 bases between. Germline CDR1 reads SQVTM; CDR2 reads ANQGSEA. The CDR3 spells CSVFDSIGTNEKLFF. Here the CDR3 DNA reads TGCAGCGTTTTCGACTCAATTGGGACTAATGAAAAACTGTTTTTT.

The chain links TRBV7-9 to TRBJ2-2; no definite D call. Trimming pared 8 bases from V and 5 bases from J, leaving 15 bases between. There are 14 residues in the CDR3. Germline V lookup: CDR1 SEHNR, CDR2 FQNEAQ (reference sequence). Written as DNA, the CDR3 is TGTGCCAGCCTGGAGACCGGCCAGACCGGGGAGCTGTTTTTT. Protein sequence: CASLETGQTGELFF.

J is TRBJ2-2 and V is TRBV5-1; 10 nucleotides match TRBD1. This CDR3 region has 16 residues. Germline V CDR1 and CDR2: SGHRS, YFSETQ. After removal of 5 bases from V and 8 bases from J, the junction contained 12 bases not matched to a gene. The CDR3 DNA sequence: TGCGCCAGCAGTGCGGGACAGGGGATAGAGACTGGGGAGCTGTTTTTT. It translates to CASSAGQGIETGELFF. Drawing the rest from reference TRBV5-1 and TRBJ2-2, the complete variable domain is KAGVTQTPRYLIKTRGQQVTLSCSPISGHRSVSWYQQTPGQGLQFLFEYFSETQRNKGNFPGRFSGRQFSNSRSEMNVSTLELGDSALYLCASSAGQGIETGELFFGEGSRLTVL.

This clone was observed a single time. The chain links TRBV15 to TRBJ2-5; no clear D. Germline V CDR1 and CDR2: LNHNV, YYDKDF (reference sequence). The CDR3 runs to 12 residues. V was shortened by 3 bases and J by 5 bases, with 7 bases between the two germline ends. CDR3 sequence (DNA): TGTGCCACCAGCAGGGGCAGGGAGACCCAGTACTTC. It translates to CATSRGRETQYF.

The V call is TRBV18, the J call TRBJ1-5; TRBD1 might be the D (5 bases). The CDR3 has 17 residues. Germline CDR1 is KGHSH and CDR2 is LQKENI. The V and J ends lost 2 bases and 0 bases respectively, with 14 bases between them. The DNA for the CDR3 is TGTGCCAGCTCACCATCTTGGCAGGGCTATAGCAATCAGCCCCAGCATTTT. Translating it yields CASSPSWQGYSNQPQHF.

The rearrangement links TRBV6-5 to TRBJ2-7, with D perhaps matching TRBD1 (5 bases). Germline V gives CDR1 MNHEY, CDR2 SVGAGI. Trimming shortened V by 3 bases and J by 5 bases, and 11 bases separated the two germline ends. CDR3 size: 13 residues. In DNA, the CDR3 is TGTGCCAGCAGTTATGACAGTTCCCACGAGCAGTACTTC. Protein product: CASSYDSSHEQYF.

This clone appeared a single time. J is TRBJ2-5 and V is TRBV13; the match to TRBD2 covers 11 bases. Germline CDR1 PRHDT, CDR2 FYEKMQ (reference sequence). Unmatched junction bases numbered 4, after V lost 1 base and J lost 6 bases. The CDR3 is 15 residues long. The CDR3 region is CASSLASGGLQTQYF. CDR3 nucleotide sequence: TGTGCCAGCAGCTTAGCTAGCGGGGGGCTGCAGACCCAGTACTTC.

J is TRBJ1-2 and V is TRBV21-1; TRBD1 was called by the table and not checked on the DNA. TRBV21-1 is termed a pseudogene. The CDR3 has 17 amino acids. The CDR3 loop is CASSKTGTGFLYYGYTF. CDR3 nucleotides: TGTGCCAGCAGCAAAACCGGGACAGGGTTTTTGTACTATGGCTACACCTTC.

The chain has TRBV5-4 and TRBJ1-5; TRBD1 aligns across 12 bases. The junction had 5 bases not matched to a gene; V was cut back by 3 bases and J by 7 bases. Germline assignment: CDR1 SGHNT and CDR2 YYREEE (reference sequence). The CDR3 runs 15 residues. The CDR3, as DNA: TGTGCCAGCAGCTCCGGGACAGGGGGCAGCCAGCCCCAGCATTTT. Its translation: CASSSGTGGSQPQHF. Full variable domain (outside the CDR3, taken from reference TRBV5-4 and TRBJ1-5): ETGVTQSPTHLIKTRGQQVTLRCSSQSGHNTVSWYQQALGQGPQFIFQYYREEENGRGNFPPRFSGLQFPNYSSELNVNALELDDSALYLCASSSGTGGSQPQHFGDGTRLSIL.